One sample yielded the 15 T cell receptor beta chains listed below, sequenced in a study of vaccination and CD4 T cells after COVID-19. An Oncomine TCR Beta short-read assay was used to sequence the DNA from cultured CD4+ T cells. One entry per CDR3 protein results from TCRdb running MiXCR on the PCR reads. The sample has fewer than 15,000 distinct CDR3 sequences, 41% seen once. Their antigens remain unidentified. The treatment denotes: roughly 11-day PBMC culture with coronavirus spike peptide pools or control peptides (ViraFEST assay). Sequenced here: CD4+ T cells from blood, cultured in vitro, sampled after SARS-CoV-2 vaccination. The receptors were gathered from a human donor who had recovered from COVID-19.

The chain carries TRBV4-1 and TRBJ2-2, with D perhaps matching TRBD2 (6 bases). The CDR3 is 15 residues long. V lost 0 bases and J 4 bases, leaving 9 bases between the germline ends. The germline gives CDR1 MGHRA, CDR2 YSYEKL. CDR3 in DNA: TGCGCCAGCAGCCAAGATAGCGGCCGCACCGGGGAGCTGTTTTTT. Amino acid sequence: CASSQDSGRTGELFF.

This clonotype is a singleton in its sample. CDR3 amino acids: CASSPRTSGGTDTQYF. The CDR3 DNA sequence: TGTGCCAGCAGCCCGCGGACTAGCGGGGGCACAGATACGCAGTATTTT. V and J are TRBV7-2 and TRBJ2-3, with TRBD2 identical over 12 bases. There are 16 residues in the CDR3. Germline V gives CDR1 SGHTA, CDR2 FQGNSA. V shed 5 bases, J shed 1 base, and the junction held 4 bases outside the gene matches.

In its sample, this clonotype was seen once. A far larger clone is a single base away, which makes a read error likely. The rearrangement links TRBV11-1 to TRBJ1-6; D is ambiguous. The germline gives CDR1 SGHAT, CDR2 FQDESV (reference sequence). This CDR3 contains 15 residues. CDR3 sequence: CAGSLAPGYNSPLHF. The CDR3 DNA is TGTGCCGGCAGCTTGGCGCCAGGCTATAATTCACCCCTCCACTTT.

This clonotype was seen more than once but under ten times. This chain uses TRBV19 with TRBJ2-7, with D possibly being TRBD1 (5 bases). The germline V gene encodes CDR1 LNHDA and CDR2 SQIVND (reference sequence). The CDR3 is 14 amino acids. The V and J ends lost 1 base and 6 bases respectively, with 13 bases between them. The CDR3 region has the DNA TGTGCCAGTAGTATAGTAGTCGACAGTTCCGAGCAGTACTTC. Its translation is CASSIVVDSSEQYF.

The J gene is TRBJ1-5, the V gene TRBV7-2, with D maybe TRBD1 (5 bases). CDR1 SGHTA and CDR2 FQGNSA come from the germline V gene. This CDR3 is 13 amino acids long. V lost 3 bases to trimming and J lost 7 bases, with 10 bases between them. CDR3 DNA: TGTGCCAGCAGCTTTGGGGGGAAGCAGCCCCAGCATTTT. It codes for CASSFGGKQPQHF.

The chain links TRBV20-1 to TRBJ1-2; the D gene is possibly TRBD1 (6 bases). This CDR3 spans 14 amino acids. Trimming left V 2 bases short and J 8 bases short, with 18 bases between. Per germline, CDR1 DFQATT and CDR2 SNEGSKA (reference sequence). The CDR3 coding sequence is TGCAGTGCTAGACTGAGGGGGAATTCGGAAGGCTACACCTTC. Its protein is CSARLRGNSEGYTF.

This clonotype was counted a single time. CDR3 nucleotides: TGTGCCAGCAGCTTGGCTGGGAGCACTGAAGCTTTCTTT. It specifies CASSLAGSTEAFF. The chain links TRBV5-6 to TRBJ1-1; no clear D. Trimming left V 0 bases short and J 4 bases short, with 7 bases between. The CDR3 loop spans 13 amino acids. Germline CDR1 SGHDT, CDR2 YYEEEE.

This clonotype turned up a few times. The chain carries TRBV7-2 and TRBJ1-2, with D uncertain. Germline V gene data show CDR1 as SGHTA and CDR2 as FQGNSA. The CDR3 runs to 14 residues. Trimming left V 3 bases short and J 4 bases short, with 12 bases between. CDR3 sequence reads: CASSFLGEPYGYTF. The CDR3 DNA sequence: TGTGCCAGCAGCTTCCTGGGCGAGCCCTATGGCTACACCTTC.

The sample holds a few counts of this clonotype. The chain is built from TRBV5-1 and TRBJ1-1; 9 bases are a match to TRBD1. V was pared by 3 bases and J by 1 base, with 7 bases of the junction left unmatched. The germline V gene encodes CDR1 SGHRS and CDR2 YFSETQ. The CDR3 spans 16 residues. The CDR3 sequence is CASSSVLQGANTEAFF. The CDR3 DNA reads as TGCGCCAGCAGCTCCGTTTTACAGGGGGCGAACACTGAAGCTTTCTTT.

This chain joins TRBV20-1 and TRBJ1-1; possibly TRBD1 for D (5 bases). The germline V gene encodes CDR1 DFQATT and CDR2 SNEGSKA (reference sequence). The CDR3 is made up of 11 amino acids. Deletions cut 6 bases from V and 5 bases from J, with 10 bases between. Here the CDR3 reads CSALRETEAFF. The CDR3 region has the DNA TGCAGTGCGCTCAGGGAAACTGAAGCTTTCTTT.

The chain employs TRBV7-8 and TRBJ2-5; 7 nucleotides align to TRBD2. This CDR3 is built from 16 residues. The germline gives CDR1 SGHVS, CDR2 FQNEAQ. J lost 3 bases, V lost 1 base, and 8 bases had no gene match. The CDR3 DNA reads as TGTGCCAGCAGCTTAGGACCCCCCGGGGGGAAAGAGACCCAGTACTTC. It codes for CASSLGPPGGKETQYF.

V is TRBV24-1 and J is TRBJ2-3; unclear D gene. Per the germline V gene, CDR1 is KGHDR and CDR2 is SFDVKD. This CDR3 has 14 amino acids. The V gene lost 5 bases and the J gene lost 2 bases, with 10 bases spanning the gap. CDR3 amino acids: CATSGVPPTDTQYF. CDR3 DNA: TGTGCCACCAGTGGAGTCCCCCCCACAGATACGCAGTATTTT.

The chain couples TRBV28 to TRBJ1-1; D is possibly TRBD1 (6 bases). This CDR3 spans 14 amino acids. V was cut by 3 bases and J by 2 bases, with 10 bases left in between. Germline values: CDR1 MDHEN, CDR2 SYDVKM. In DNA form, the CDR3 reads TGTGCCAGCAGTTTTCACAGGGCTAACACTGAAGCTTTCTTT. It encodes CASSFHRANTEAFF.

This rearrangement joins TRBV5-1 to TRBJ2-3; TRBD1 aligns across 7 bases. V was pared by 1 base and J by 7 bases, with 3 bases of the junction left unmatched. The CDR3 is 13 amino acids. Looked up from germline, CDR1 is SGHRS and CDR2 is YFSETQ. CDR3 residues: CASSLTGQHTQYF. Here the CDR3 DNA reads TGCGCCAGCAGCTTGACGGGACAGCATACGCAGTATTTT.

This chain connects TRBV9 to TRBJ1-5, with 9 bases matching TRBD1. The V segment lost 3 bases and the J segment 4 bases; nucleotides outside the gene matches: 5. Per germline, CDR1 SGDLS and CDR2 YYNGEE. The CDR3 extends over 15 amino acids. The CDR3 bases are TGTGCCAGCAGCGCTAGGGGACAGGGAAATCAGCCCCAGCATTTT. It is translated as CASSARGQGNQPQHF.